This T cell receptor beta chain was profiled in a study of PD-L1 blockade in urothelial cancer. Clones were read by immunoSEQ multiplex PCR, and TCRdb kept only the in-frame ones, dropping some. Among tens of thousands of clones listed, around nine tenths were seen once. CDR3 size: 14 residues. V was pared by 3 bases and J by 2 bases, with 10 bases between. CDR1 and CDR2 from the germline V gene are SGHRS and YFSETQ. This chain uses TRBV5-1 with TRBJ2-3; tentatively, D is TRBD1 (6 bases). This clonotype originated in a man over 45 with urothelial cancer. The sequencing here drew on PBMCs, taken around atezolizumab (anti-PD-L1) treatment. CDR3 loop: CASSWGPVTDTQYF. CDR3 in DNA: TGCGCCAGCAGCTGGGGGCCCGTCACAGATACGCAGTATTTT.